Listed here is a single T cell receptor beta chain. Its antigen remains unidentified. The stimulus was an HIV-1 Gag 15-mer peptide pool, 0.9 to 1 ug/peptide/mL. Memory cells lacking CD40L and CD69 with high CD45RO were sorted. Inclusion required CMV-positive serology and CD4+ counts above 400 cells/uL. From germline, CDR1 is KGHSH and CDR2 LQKENI. The length of the CDR3 is 17 residues. Trimming took 1 base from V and 0 from J; bases not matched to a gene: 8. This sample stems from a study of persistence of HIV-infected CD4 T cells. The immunoSEQ assay was version 4, run in survey mode. Genomic DNA was diluted to 10 ng/uL, up to roughly 1 ug per sample. Sequenced by immunoSEQ multiplex PCR; TCRdb stores in-frame clones only, minus some. The sample contains approximately 35,000 clones, more than 75% of which appear only once.

This rearrangement joins TRBV18 to TRBJ1-1, with 7 bases fitting TRBD1. The receptor's source is an adult with HIV. The donor label of this sample is uncertain. This specimen was cultured CD4+ T cells from PBMCs, taken from a patient who received antiretroviral therapy. The CDR3 region is CASSPQGQPLLNTEAFF. As DNA, the CDR3 is TGTGCCAGCTCACCACAGGGACAGCCCCTCCTGAACACTGAAGCTTTCTTT.